This T cell receptor beta chain stems from a study of sequential checkpoint blockade in melanoma. As for treatment: randomized to nivolumab then ipilimumab (arm A) or the reverse (arm B). From thawed PBMCs, live CD3+CD8+ cells negative for CD19 and CD56 were sorted. The CDR3 covers 19 residues. V was cut by 4 bases and J by 2 bases, with 27 bases left in between. The germline V gene has CDR1 SGHTA and CDR2 FQGTGA. Measured with immunoSEQ multiplex PCR; TCRdb has only the in-frame clones, and not every one. The data contain 25,000 to 30,000 clones, 83% of them singletons. The genes are TRBV7-3 and TRBJ2-7; a possible D gene is TRBD2 (9 bases). The specimen was CD8+ T cells sorted from blood (inferred from file names), collected from a patient given nivolumab and ipilimumab in sequence. The receptor comes from a human donor with melanoma. The CDR3 nucleotides read TGTGCCAGCAGCTCATCCGGGACAGGCCGATCTAGCGGGACCTACGAGCAGTACTTC. Translating it yields CASSSSGTGRSSGTYEQYF.